The next 30 T cell receptor beta chains were all read from a single sample in a study of blood T cell repertoires in COVID-19 (dated by TCRdb to between 2020 and 2021). Receptor libraries were prepared by the immunoSEQ multiplex PCR assay. The table comes from immuneACCESS by way of TCRdb, which keeps in-frame sequences with V and J called. Part of the clones is missing from these tables; in studies checked, under half for an unresolved V gene and the rest for unknown reasons. The sample contains 99,000 or so clones, about 80% of them found a single time. The ten most abundant clones make up roughly 29% of the sample. The sequenced sample consisted of peripheral blood. The receptors here all came from a man in his sixties with acute or convalescent COVID-19.

This clone was counted a few times. CDR3 protein: CASTRGLLRDTEAFF. The CDR3 nucleotides are TGTGCCAGCACCCGAGGACTGCTAAGGGACACTGAAGCTTTCTTT. This rearrangement joins TRBV6-1 to TRBJ1-1, with D uncertain. The CDR3 sequence is 15 residues long. Trimming stripped 7 bases from V and 3 bases from J, with 18 bases between. The germline V gene has CDR1 MNHNS and CDR2 SASEGT.

V and J are TRBV10-3 and TRBJ2-1; no clear D. Germline assignment: CDR1 ENHRY and CDR2 SYGVKD. Trimming stripped 0 bases from V and 7 bases from J, with 10 bases between. The CDR3 loop spans 14 amino acids. The CDR3 DNA reads TGTGCCATCAGTGAGTCAGGTTCGAGGAATGAGCAGTTCTTC. It translates to CAISESGSRNEQFF.

This chain uses TRBV5-8 with TRBJ2-7; D may be TRBD2 (5 bases). V lost 0 bases and J 3 bases, leaving 10 bases between the germline ends. This CDR3 has 14 residues. CDR1 and CDR2 (germline): SGHTS, YDEGEE. For the CDR3, the DNA is TGTGCCAGCAGCTTGGCGATAGGGAGCTACGAGCAGTACTTC. This codes for CASSLAIGSYEQYF.

The chain carries TRBV7-8 and TRBJ2-7, with 7 bases aligning to TRBD2. Losses at the gene ends were 4 bases for V and 5 bases for J; bases not matched to a gene: 14. The CDR3 is 16 residues long. Germline assignment: CDR1 SGHVS and CDR2 FQNEAQ. The CDR3: CASSWGGYQGVDEQYF. The CDR3 DNA is TGTGCCAGCAGCTGGGGGGGGTACCAGGGCGTCGACGAGCAGTACTTC.

The chain couples TRBV9 to TRBJ1-2; TRBD1 is a possible D gene (5 bases). CDR3 length: 16 residues. Deletions cut 0 bases from V and 3 bases from J, with 15 bases between. Per the germline V gene, CDR1 is SGDLS and CDR2 is YYNGEE. CDR3 bases: TGTGCCAGCAGCGTAGCTGACAGACTCCTGGACTATGGCTACACCTTC. Its translation: CASSVADRLLDYGYTF.

This clone was observed a single time. The CDR3 is CASSDSGRAPYEQYF. CDR3 DNA sequence: TGTGCCAGCAGCGATAGCGGGAGGGCCCCCTACGAGCAGTACTTC. The J gene is TRBJ2-7, the V gene TRBV3-1 (or the pseudogene TRBV3-2); the match to TRBD2 covers 11 bases. V lost 5 bases to trimming and J lost 2 bases; unmatched junction nucleotides: 5. This CDR3 spans 15 amino acids. Germline loops: CDR1 LGHDT, CDR2 YNNKEL (reference sequence).

The V gene is TRBV7-8, the J gene TRBJ2-7, with TRBD2 matching over 9 bases. CDR1 SGHVS and CDR2 FQNEAQ come from the germline V gene. V gave up 8 bases and J gave up 6 bases; unmatched junction bases: 11. The CDR3 consists of 14 residues. The CDR3 DNA reads TGTGCCAGCCGCCAGGGACTAGCTGTCTCCGAGCAGTACGTC. It codes for CASRQGLAVSEQYV.

This clone occurred once. The junction and the germline gene differ at one end; a read error may be behind it. This chain connects TRBV7-7 to TRBJ2-1; 10 positions agree with TRBD2. The CDR3 length is 15 residues. CDR1 SSHAT and CDR2 FNYEAQ come from the germline V gene (reference sequence). The CDR3 protein is CASSLAASGSNEQFF. The CDR3 nucleotides are TGTGCTAGCAGCTTAGCGGCTAGCGGGAGCAATGAGCAGTTCTTC.

The rearrangement links TRBV7-8 to TRBJ2-3; D possibly corresponds to TRBD1 (6 bases). CDR1 is SGHVS and CDR2 is FQNEAQ in the germline V gene. The CDR3 has 14 amino acids. Trimming took 3 bases from V and 3 from J, leaving 10 bases between them. The CDR3 region is CASSFGQRTDTQYF. CDR3 coding DNA: TGTGCCAGCAGCTTTGGACAGAGGACAGATACGCAGTATTTT.

The chain uses TRBV5-1 and TRBJ1-1; D unclear. Trimming removed 5 bases from V and 3 bases from J, with 11 bases in between. Germline CDR1 reads SGHRS; CDR2 reads YFSETQ. The CDR3 extends over 13 amino acids. CDR3 amino acids: CASSGEVDTEAFF. In DNA form, the CDR3 reads TGCGCCAGCAGTGGCGAGGTAGACACTGAAGCTTTCTTT. The full variable domain, in which reference TRBV5-1 and TRBJ1-1 provide the parts outside the CDR3, is KAGVTQTPRYLIKTRGQQVTLSCSPISGHRSVSWYQQTPGQGLQFLFEYFSETQRNKGNFPGRFSGRQFSNSRSEMNVSTLELGDSALYLCASSGEVDTEAFFGQGTRLTVV.

V gene TRBV4-3 combines with J gene TRBJ2-1; 8 nucleotides match TRBD2. Germline values: CDR1 LGHNA, CDR2 YSLEER. The CDR3 loop spans 17 amino acids. The trim removed 4 bases at V and 12 bases at J, leaving 20 bases unmatched. This chain's CDR3 is CASSLSVRGAGGVVQFF. The CDR3 coding sequence is TGCGCCAGCAGCCTTTCGGTCCGAGGCGCGGGAGGAGTCGTGCAGTTCTTC.

The chain is built from TRBV5-1 and TRBJ2-5; 11 bases line up with TRBD2. From germline, CDR1 is SGHRS and CDR2 YFSETQ. The trim removed 4 bases at V and 3 bases at J, leaving 5 bases unmatched. The CDR3 is 15 amino acids. The CDR3: CASSPPLAGEETQYF. CDR3 sequence (DNA): TGCGCCAGCAGCCCACCACTAGCGGGAGAAGAGACCCAGTACTTC.

This clone was seen more than once but under ten times. The CDR3 loop is CASRSGQGHEQYF. The CDR3 DNA is TGCGCCAGCAGATCGGGACAGGGTCACGAGCAGTACTTC. The V call is TRBV10-1, the J call TRBJ2-7; TRBD1 aligns across 9 bases. Germline CDR1 and CDR2: WNHNN and SYGVQD (reference sequence). With 6 bases clipped from V and 5 bases from J, the junction kept 5 bases outside the gene matches. The CDR3 length is 13 residues.

V is TRBV14 and J is TRBJ2-1; 9 positions agree with TRBD1. V shed 5 bases, J shed 0 bases, and the junction held 2 bases outside the gene matches. The length of the CDR3 is 15 residues. Germline V gene sequence: CDR1 SGHDN, CDR2 FVKESK. CDR3 protein: CASSDRGSSYNEQFF. The CDR3 bases are TGTGCCAGCAGCGACAGGGGGAGCTCCTACAATGAGCAGTTCTTC.

The CDR3 loop is CSIKRVLTDTQYF. CDR3 nucleotides: TGCAGCATAAAGCGGGTGCTCACAGATACGCAGTATTTT. The chain uses TRBV29-1 and TRBJ2-3; a weak D match, TRBD2 (6 bases). Deletions cut 8 bases from V and 2 bases from J, with 14 bases between. CDR1 and CDR2 from the germline V gene are SQVTM and ANQGSEA. The CDR3 runs to 13 residues.

V and J are TRBV13 and TRBJ1-3; a possible D gene is TRBD1 (6 bases). CDR1 is PRHDT and CDR2 is FYEKMQ in the germline V gene (reference sequence). The CDR3 extends over 15 amino acids. Deletions cut 7 bases from V and 0 bases from J, with 13 bases between. The CDR3 nucleotides read TGTGCCAGCACCAGGGGTCTACGCTCTGGAAACACCATATATTTT. The encoded protein is CASTRGLRSGNTIYF.

This chain joins TRBV6-5 and TRBJ2-2; D possibly corresponds to TRBD2 (6 bases). V lost 4 bases to trimming and J lost 1 base, with 7 bases between them. The V gene's germline CDR1 is MNHEY and CDR2 SVGAGI. The length of the CDR3 is 14 residues. The CDR3 is CASSWRGNTGELFF. Here the CDR3 DNA reads TGTGCCAGCAGTTGGCGGGGGAACACCGGGGAGCTGTTTTTT.

The chain combines TRBV11-2 with TRBJ2-3; D gene unclear. The CDR3 contains 14 residues. V was clipped by 1 base and J by 5 bases, with 10 bases between them. CDR1 and CDR2 (germline): SGHAT, FQNNGV. Here the CDR3 reads CASSLAITRDTQYF. The CDR3 DNA follows: TGTGCCAGCAGCTTAGCCATAACGAGAGATACGCAGTATTTT.

This rearrangement joins TRBV6-5 to TRBJ2-3; D is ambiguous. This CDR3 is built from 13 residues. Germline V CDR1 and CDR2: MNHEY, SVGAGI. V was clipped by 2 bases and J by 11 bases, with 14 bases between them. The CDR3 region is CASSYLSQMGQYF. As DNA, the CDR3 is TGTGCCAGCAGTTACCTTAGCCAAATGGGGCAGTATTTT.

The rearrangement links TRBV24-1 to TRBJ2-3; 13 positions match TRBD2. The CDR3 has 20 amino acids. CDR1 is KGHDR, CDR2 SFDVKD, per germline. Losses at the gene ends were 3 bases for V and 4 bases for J; bases not matched to a gene: 15. The CDR3 DNA reads as TGTGCCACCAGTGATACACCGGGACAAGGACTAGCGGGAGAATCAGATACGCAGTATTTT. This encodes CATSDTPGQGLAGESDTQYF.

CDR3 nucleotide sequence: TGTGCCAGCAGCTCCCCGGACAGGGGTCGAGATGGCTACACCTTC. Residues: CASSSPDRGRDGYTF. The chain employs TRBV7-9 and TRBJ1-2, with 9 nucleotides matching TRBD1. V shed 4 bases and J 6 bases; nucleotides not matched to a gene: 9. This CDR3 is 15 amino acids long. Germline V gene lookup returns CDR1 SEHNR and CDR2 FQNEAQ (reference sequence).

The J gene is TRBJ1-2, the V gene TRBV24-1; D is ambiguous. This CDR3 contains 12 residues. The germline V gene encodes CDR1 KGHDR and CDR2 SFDVKD. V was trimmed by 3 bases and J by 4 bases, leaving 5 bases between them. The CDR3 protein is CATSDISYGYTF. The CDR3 nucleotides are TGTGCCACCAGTGATATCTCCTATGGCTACACCTTC.

The chain carries TRBV4-1 and TRBJ2-1, with 8 positions matching TRBD2. The germline gives CDR1 MGHRA, CDR2 YSYEKL. V lost 0 bases and J lost 8; bases outside the gene matches: 12. There are 17 residues in the CDR3. DNA of the CDR3: TGCGCCAGCAGCCAAGATCGGGGGGGGCTTCTAGGCGATGAGCAGTTCTTC. Translated: CASSQDRGGLLGDEQFF.

This chain links TRBV21-1 with TRBJ1-5; the table's D call TRBD1 went unverified against the DNA. TRBV21-1 is labeled a pseudogene. This CDR3 has 17 amino acids. DNA of the CDR3: TGTGCCAGCAGCAATTCCCTCAAGGACAGGAGCAATCAGCCCCAGCATTTT. Its translation is CASSNSLKDRSNQPQHF.

J is TRBJ2-7 and V is TRBV25-1; 9 bases align to TRBD2. V was clipped by 4 bases and J by 3 bases; unmatched bases: 4. CDR3 length: 14 amino acids. Germline V gene sequence: CDR1 MGHDK, CDR2 SYGVNS. The CDR3 loop is CASSGLAGNYEQYF. The CDR3, as DNA: TGTGCCAGCAGTGGGCTAGCGGGGAACTACGAGCAGTACTTC.

The chain uses TRBV3-1 (or the pseudogene TRBV3-2) and TRBJ2-5; 8 bases agree with TRBD2. Per germline, CDR1 LGHDT and CDR2 YNNKEL (reference sequence). V dropped 3 bases and J dropped 2; count of bases not matched to a gene: 2. The CDR3 is 14 residues long. The DNA for the CDR3 is TGTGCCAGCAGCCACGGGACTAGTCAAGAGACCCAGTACTTC. Translation gives CASSHGTSQETQYF.

This clone has just one count. The rearrangement links TRBV28 to TRBJ1-5; no firm D call. The V end was cut by 4 bases, the J end by 9 bases, with 10 bases between. The CDR3 length is 12 residues. The V gene's germline CDR1 is MDHEN and CDR2 SYDVKM. The CDR3 region has the DNA TGTGCCAGCAGTTATAAATTTTGGCCCCAGCATTTT. Encoded protein: CASSYKFWPQHF.

This clone was detected once. The rearrangement uses TRBV19 and TRBJ1-2, with TRBD1 as a possible D gene (5 bases). Germline V gene sequence: CDR1 LNHDA, CDR2 SQIVND (reference sequence). Trimming shortened V by 7 bases and J by 3 bases, and 21 bases separated the two germline ends. CDR3 size: 16 residues. CDR3 sequence reads: CASTRMGAGADYGYTF. Here the CDR3 DNA reads TGTGCCAGTACGCGGATGGGCGCTGGGGCGGACTATGGCTACACCTTC.

The rearrangement links TRBV18 to TRBJ2-5; 8 positions match TRBD2. The CDR3 has 15 residues. The V gene end was trimmed by 3 bases and the J gene end by 4 bases; junction bases not matched to a gene: 7. Per the germline V gene, CDR1 is KGHSH and CDR2 is LQKENI. CDR3 coding DNA: TGTGCCAGCTCACCCCAGCGGGAGTACGGAGAGACCCAGTACTTC. It codes for CASSPQREYGETQYF.

There are a few counts of this clone. Sequence at one end of the junction differs from germline and may be a read error. The rearrangement uses TRBV27 and TRBJ1-6, with a possible D match to TRBD1 (6 bases). Germline-derived CDR1 and CDR2 are MNHEY and SMNVEV (reference sequence). CDR3 length: 15 residues. CDR3 in amino acids: CASTGGSSYHSPLHF. In DNA, the CDR3 is TGTGCCAGCACGGGGGGCAGCTCCTATCATTCACCCCTCCACTTT.